A single sample gave rise to the 29 T cell receptor beta chains below, sequenced in a study of blood T cell repertoires in COVID-19. TCRdb's table, derived via immunoSEQ multiplex PCR, lists solely in-frame clones and lacks some. Among roughly 80,000 clones listed, over 75% were seen once. Material: peripheral blood. The source of these receptors is a man aged 50-59 years with active COVID-19.

The chain combines TRBV29-1 with TRBJ2-5, with D perhaps matching TRBD1 (6 bases). CDR3 length equals 12 residues. Germline lookup yields CDR1 SQVTM and CDR2 ANQGSEA. The germline V and J ends were trimmed by 7 bases and 5 bases, with 14 bases remaining between them. DNA for the CDR3: TGCAGCGCCCGGACAGACTCCGAGACCCAGTACTTC. This gives the protein CSARTDSETQYF.

The rearrangement uses TRBV28 and TRBJ2-1; 8 bases align to TRBD1. Germline CDR1 is MDHEN and CDR2 is SYDVKM. CDR3 size: 16 residues. The ends lost 4 bases at V and 7 bases at J; junction bases unmatched: 12. CDR3 nucleotides: TGTGCCAGCAGTTCCCCCAGGGGGCGTTCAAGGAATGAGCAGTTCTTC. This gives the protein CASSSPRGRSRNEQFF.

This clone has just a few counts. The chain has TRBV4-3 and TRBJ1-2; 7 positions agree with TRBD1. This CDR3 has 14 amino acids. Trimming cost V 1 base and J 6 bases; bases outside gene matches: 5. The V gene's germline CDR1 is LGHNA and CDR2 YSLEER. This CDR3 reads CASSQGRGLDGYTF. For the CDR3, the DNA is TGCGCCAGCAGCCAAGGCAGGGGGTTGGATGGCTACACCTTC.

This rearrangement joins TRBV5-6 to TRBJ2-3; D perhaps matches TRBD2 (6 bases). The CDR3 totals 15 residues. CDR1 and CDR2 (germline): SGHDT, YYEEEE. The V end lost 0 bases, the J end lost 4 bases, and 12 bases lay between the germline ends. CDR3 residues: CASSLVLASADTQYF. The DNA of the CDR3 is TGTGCCAGCAGCTTGGTACTGGCTAGCGCAGATACGCAGTATTTT.

A single count supports this clone. The chain joins TRBV2 to TRBJ2-5; a possible D gene is TRBD1 (5 bases). Germline loops: CDR1 SNHLY, CDR2 FYNNEI. This CDR3 has 14 residues. V was pared by 7 bases and J by 5 bases, with 17 bases between. The CDR3 spells CASMTDSAPETQYF. The CDR3 region has the DNA TGTGCCAGCATGACAGACAGTGCCCCGGAGACCCAGTACTTC.

This chain joins TRBV7-2 and TRBJ2-5; tentatively, D is TRBD2 (6 bases). With 1 base removed from V and 0 bases from J, the gap between germline ends came to 12 bases. Looked up from germline, CDR1 is SGHTA and CDR2 is FQGNSA. This CDR3 region has 16 residues. The CDR3 bases are TGTGCCAGCAGCTTAGTTGGAGGGCGGGACCAAGAGACCCAGTACTTC. Translated, it gives CASSLVGGRDQETQYF. Based on the CDR3 plus reference TRBV7-2 and TRBJ2-5, the full variable domain is GAGVSQSPSNKVTEKGKDVELRCDPISGHTALYWYRQSLGQGLEFLIYFQGNSAPDKSGLPSDRFSAERTGGSVSTLTIQRTQQEDSAVYLCASSLVGGRDQETQYFGPGTRLLVL.

The chain recombines TRBV27 with TRBJ2-1; D is uncertain. Per germline, CDR1 MNHEY and CDR2 SMNVEV (reference sequence). Trimming removed 5 bases from V and 5 bases from J, with 7 bases in between. The CDR3 is 12 amino acids. The CDR3 DNA reads as TGTGCCAGCAGTCCCCGTCACAATGAGCAGTTCTTC. This sequence encodes CASSPRHNEQFF.

The chain is built from TRBV11-2 and TRBJ2-1; unclear D gene. V was cut by 0 bases and J by 0 bases, with 6 bases left in between. Germline loops: CDR1 SGHAT, CDR2 FQNNGV. The CDR3 consists of 15 residues. DNA of the CDR3: TGTGCCAGCAGCTTAGATCTGGCCTCCTACAATGAGCAGTTCTTC. This gives the protein CASSLDLASYNEQFF.

The chain carries TRBV7-3 and TRBJ2-3, with a weak D call TRBD2 (6 bases). Looked up from germline, CDR1 is SGHTA and CDR2 is FQGTGA. The CDR3 extends over 14 amino acids. V lost 5 bases, J lost 12 bases, and 21 bases lay in between. The CDR3 nucleotides read TGTGCCAGCAGCCCAAGGGGAGGCGGGACTTACCAGTATTTT. It codes for CASSPRGGGTYQYF.

The chain is built from TRBV24-1 and TRBJ2-1, with D possibly TRBD1 on 6 matching bases. There are 16 residues in the CDR3. Between the trimmed V and J ends, which lost 4 bases and 2 bases, there was a span of 14 bases. Germline CDR1 reads KGHDR; CDR2 reads SFDVKD. The CDR3, as DNA: TGTGCCACCAGTGACCTGGGGCAGGGGCCCTACAATGAGCAGTTCTTC. Its protein product is CATSDLGQGPYNEQFF.

This clone was observed a handful of times. This chain links TRBV6-5 with TRBJ2-2, with TRBD2 matching 10 bases. CDR1 and CDR2 from the germline V gene are MNHEY and SVGAGI. The CDR3 has 15 residues. This CDR3 is CAVILAGGNTGELFF. DNA of the CDR3: TGTGCTGTAATATTAGCGGGAGGAAACACCGGGGAGCTGTTTTTT.

This clone was detected a few times. The V and J genes are TRBV5-6 and TRBJ1-1; TRBD1 aligns across 12 bases. V dropped 4 bases and J dropped 1; count of bases not matched to a gene: 5. Germline CDR1 SGHDT, CDR2 YYEEEE. The CDR3 is 16 amino acids. The DNA of the CDR3 is TGTGCCAGCAGCCTGGGACAGGGGGCCTGGAACACTGAAGCTTTCTTT. This encodes CASSLGQGAWNTEAFF.

The chain couples TRBV21-1 to TRBJ1-5; no DNA check was done on the table's D call, TRBD1. TRBV21-1 is a listed pseudogene. The CDR3 loop spans 14 amino acids. CDR3 bases: TGTGCCAGCAGCGGACAGGGAAGCAATCAGCCCCAGCATTTT. Translated: CASSGQGSNQPQHF.

The chain is built from TRBV30 and TRBJ1-1, with D tentatively TRBD1 (5 bases). The germline V gene encodes CDR1 GTSNPN and CDR2 SVGIG (reference sequence). This CDR3 is 10 amino acids long. V lost 5 bases and J 8 bases, leaving 9 bases between the germline ends. CDR3 sequence: CAWGTMEAFF. In nucleotides, the CDR3 is TGTGCCTGGGGGACTATGGAAGCTTTCTTT.

The table lists this clone with a few counts. The chain combines TRBV7-9 with TRBJ1-1; no firm D call. Trimming shortened V by 1 base and J by 6 bases, and 9 bases separated the two germline ends. Germline CDR1 reads SEHNR; CDR2 reads FQNEAQ (reference sequence). The CDR3 consists of 13 residues. CDR3 coding DNA: TGTGCCAGCAGCTTAGTGGTCTCAGCTGAAGCTTTCTTT. Translation gives CASSLVVSAEAFF.

The gene calls are TRBV4-3 and TRBJ1-1; no clear D. The germline V gene has CDR1 LGHNA and CDR2 YSLEER. The V end was cut by 0 bases, the J end by 7 bases, with 15 bases between. This CDR3 is 15 amino acids long. The CDR3: CASSQDLGTLLEAFF. CDR3 bases: TGCGCCAGCAGCCAAGATCTAGGTACACTCCTTGAAGCTTTCTTT.

V usage is TRBV27 and J usage is TRBJ1-6, with 12 bases lining up with TRBD1. There are 15 residues in the CDR3. Germline V gene sequence: CDR1 MNHEY, CDR2 SMNVEV (reference sequence). V lost 4 bases, J lost 9 bases, and 4 bases stayed unmatched. The DNA for the CDR3 is TGTGCCAGCAGTTCCAAGGGACAGGGGGCTTCACCCCTCCACTTT. This sequence encodes CASSSKGQGASPLHF.

This clone turned up a few times. This chain uses TRBV4-3 with TRBJ1-3, with D perhaps matching TRBD1 (5 bases). V gave up 0 bases and J gave up 3 bases, with 15 bases separating them. This CDR3 has 17 amino acids. CDR1 LGHNA and CDR2 YSLEER come from the germline V gene. CDR3 nucleotide sequence: TGCGCCAGCAGCCAAGATATTCCCCCGACAGATGGAAACACCATATATTTT. The encoded protein is CASSQDIPPTDGNTIYF.

V and J are TRBV27 and TRBJ1-6; D not certain. The CDR3 extends over 14 amino acids. Trimming stripped 1 base from V and 4 bases from J, with 5 bases between. CDR1 is MNHEY, CDR2 SMNVEV, per germline (reference sequence). The CDR3 DNA sequence: TGTGCCAGCAGTTTATTCCGGTATAATTCACCCCTCCACTTT. This translates into CASSLFRYNSPLHF.

This chain's CDR3 is CAWSVSGYGYTF. CDR3 in DNA: TGTGCCTGGAGTGTATCAGGGTATGGCTACACCTTC. The chain couples TRBV30 to TRBJ1-2; maybe TRBD1 (5 bases). The CDR3 is 12 residues long. Trimming left V 0 bases short and J 5 bases short, with 7 bases between. Germline CDR1 and CDR2: GTSNPN and SVGIG (reference sequence).

CDR3 region: CASSANTQGIGNTIYF. The CDR3 bases are TGTGCCAGCTCCGCAAACACACAGGGAATTGGAAACACCATATATTTT. The chain joins TRBV18 to TRBJ1-3, with D maybe TRBD1 (6 bases). Germline V gene data show CDR1 as KGHSH and CDR2 as LQKENI. Trimming removed 6 bases from V and 3 bases from J, with 18 bases in between. CDR3 length: 16 amino acids. The variable domain in full, completed from reference TRBV18 and TRBJ1-3, reads NAGVMQNPRHLVRRRGQEARLRCSPMKGHSHVYWYRQLPEEGLKFMVYLQKENIIDESGMPKERFSAEFPKEGPSILRIQQVVRGDSAAYFCASSANTQGIGNTIYFGEGSWLTVV.

The chain is built from TRBV18 and TRBJ2-1; TRBD2 matches at 7 bases. Germline V gene lookup returns CDR1 KGHSH and CDR2 LQKENI. The junction had 1 base not matched to a gene; V was cut back by 1 base and J by 1 base. The CDR3 covers 15 residues. As DNA, the CDR3 is TGTGCCAGCTCACCACTAGCGGGTTCCTACAATGAGCAGTTCTTC. Protein product: CASSPLAGSYNEQFF. Variable domain in full (rest from reference TRBV18 and TRBJ2-1): NAGVMQNPRHLVRRRGQEARLRCSPMKGHSHVYWYRQLPEEGLKFMVYLQKENIIDESGMPKERFSAEFPKEGPSILRIQQVVRGDSAAYFCASSPLAGSYNEQFFGPGTRLTVL.

The chain recombines TRBV18 with TRBJ1-2, with 8 bases identical to TRBD1. V shed 1 base and J 7 bases; nucleotides not matched to a gene: 5. This CDR3 comprises 14 residues. Germline loops: CDR1 KGHSH, CDR2 LQKENI. Here the CDR3 DNA reads TGTGCCAGCTCACCACGGACAGGGATTTCTGGCTACACCTTC. Its translation is CASSPRTGISGYTF.

The chain has TRBV5-1 and TRBJ1-1, with D unclear. Trimming left V 1 base short and J 2 bases short, with 9 bases between. The CDR3 runs 14 residues. Germline values: CDR1 SGHRS, CDR2 YFSETQ. The CDR3 is CASSLQTSNTEAFF. The CDR3 DNA follows: TGCGCCAGCAGCTTGCAGACAAGTAACACTGAAGCTTTCTTT.

The rearrangement uses TRBV30 and TRBJ2-3, with 10 bases that match TRBD1. CDR1 is GTSNPN and CDR2 is SVGIG in the germline V gene (reference sequence). This CDR3 region has 14 residues. The ends lost 4 bases at V and 6 bases at J; junction bases unmatched: 7. The CDR3 protein is CAWTGTGVGDTQYF. Written as DNA, the CDR3 is TGTGCCTGGACCGGGACAGGGGTAGGGGATACGCAGTATTTT. The full variable domain, completed using reference TRBV30 and TRBJ2-3, is SQTIHQWPATLVQPVGSPLSLECTVEGTSNPNLYWYRQAAGRGLQLLFYSVGIGQISSEVPQNLSASRPQDRQFILSSKKLLLSDSGFYLCAWTGTGVGDTQYFGPGTRLTVL.

The chain is built from TRBV3-1 (or the pseudogene TRBV3-2) and TRBJ2-6, with TRBD2 as a possible D gene (5 bases). V dropped 4 bases and J dropped 9 bases, with 13 bases sitting between them. Germline CDR1 and CDR2: LGHDT and YNNKEL (reference sequence). This CDR3 contains 14 residues. CDR3 nucleotides: TGTGCCAGCAGCCTGGAGATACGGGGCAACGTCCTGACTTTC. Translating it yields CASSLEIRGNVLTF.

The chain carries TRBV7-2 and TRBJ2-1, with D possibly TRBD2 on 5 matching bases. This CDR3 spans 14 amino acids. V was cut by 9 bases and J by 7 bases, with 19 bases left in between. Germline-derived CDR1 and CDR2 are SGHTA and FQGNSA. Here the CDR3 reads CASREVGGRNEQFF. CDR3 bases: TGTGCCAGTAGAGAGGTAGGAGGACGAAATGAGCAGTTCTTC.

Ten or more counts support this clone. The V gene is TRBV7-8, the J gene TRBJ1-2; D ambiguous. This CDR3 region has 12 residues. Per the germline V gene, CDR1 is SGHVS and CDR2 is FQNEAQ. Trimming shortened V by 4 bases and J by 7 bases, and 10 bases separated the two germline ends. This chain's CDR3 is CASSSPPGGYTF. The CDR3 region has the DNA TGTGCCAGCAGCTCCCCACCGGGTGGCTACACCTTC.

J is TRBJ1-5 and V is TRBV29-1, with TRBD1 matching 7 bases. CDR1 and CDR2 from the germline V gene are SQVTM and ANQGSEA. CDR3 size: 13 residues. The V gene end was trimmed by 6 bases and the J gene end by 4 bases; junction bases not matched to a gene: 6. CDR3 amino acids: CSVEPGQNQPQHF. CDR3 DNA: TGCAGCGTGGAACCGGGACAGAATCAGCCCCAGCATTTT.